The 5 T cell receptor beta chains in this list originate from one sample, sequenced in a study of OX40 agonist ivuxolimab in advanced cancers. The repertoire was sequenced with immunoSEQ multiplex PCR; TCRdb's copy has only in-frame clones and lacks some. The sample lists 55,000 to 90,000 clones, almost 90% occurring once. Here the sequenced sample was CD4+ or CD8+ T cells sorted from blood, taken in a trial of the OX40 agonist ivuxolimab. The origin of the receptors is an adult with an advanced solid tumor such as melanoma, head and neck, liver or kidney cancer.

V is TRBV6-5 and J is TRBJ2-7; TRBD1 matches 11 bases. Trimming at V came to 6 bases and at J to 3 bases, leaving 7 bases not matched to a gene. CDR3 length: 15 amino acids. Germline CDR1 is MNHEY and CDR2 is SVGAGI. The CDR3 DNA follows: TGTGCCAGCAGCCCGGGACAGGGGGGAGACTACGAGCAGTACTTC. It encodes CASSPGQGGDYEQYF.

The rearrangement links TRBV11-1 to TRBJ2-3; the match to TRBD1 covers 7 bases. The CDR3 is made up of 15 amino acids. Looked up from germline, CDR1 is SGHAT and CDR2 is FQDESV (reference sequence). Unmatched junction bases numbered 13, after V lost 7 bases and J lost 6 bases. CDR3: CASNHEGAQFDTQYF. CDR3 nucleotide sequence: TGTGCCAGCAACCACGAGGGGGCCCAATTTGATACGCAGTATTTT.

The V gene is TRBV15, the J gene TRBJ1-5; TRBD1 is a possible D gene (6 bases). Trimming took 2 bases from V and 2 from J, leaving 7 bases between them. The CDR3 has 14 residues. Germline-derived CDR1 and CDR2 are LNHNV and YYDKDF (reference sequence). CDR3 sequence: CATSRNRGNQPQHF. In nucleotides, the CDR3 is TGTGCCACCAGCAGAAACAGGGGCAATCAGCCCCAGCATTTT.

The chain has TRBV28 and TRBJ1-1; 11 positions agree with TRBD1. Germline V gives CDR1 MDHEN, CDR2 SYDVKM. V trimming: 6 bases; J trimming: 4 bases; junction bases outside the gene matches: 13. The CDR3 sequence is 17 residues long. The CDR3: CASSTSRTGGYFTEAFF. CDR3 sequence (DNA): TGTGCCAGCAGCACCTCCCGGACAGGGGGCTATTTCACTGAAGCTTTCTTT.

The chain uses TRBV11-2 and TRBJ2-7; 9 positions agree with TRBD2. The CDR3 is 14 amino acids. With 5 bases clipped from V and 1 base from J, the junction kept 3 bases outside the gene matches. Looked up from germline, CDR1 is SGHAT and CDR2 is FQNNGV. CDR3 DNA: TGTGCCAGCAGCATGACTAGCGGATCCTACGAGCAGTACTTC. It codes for CASSMTSGSYEQYF.